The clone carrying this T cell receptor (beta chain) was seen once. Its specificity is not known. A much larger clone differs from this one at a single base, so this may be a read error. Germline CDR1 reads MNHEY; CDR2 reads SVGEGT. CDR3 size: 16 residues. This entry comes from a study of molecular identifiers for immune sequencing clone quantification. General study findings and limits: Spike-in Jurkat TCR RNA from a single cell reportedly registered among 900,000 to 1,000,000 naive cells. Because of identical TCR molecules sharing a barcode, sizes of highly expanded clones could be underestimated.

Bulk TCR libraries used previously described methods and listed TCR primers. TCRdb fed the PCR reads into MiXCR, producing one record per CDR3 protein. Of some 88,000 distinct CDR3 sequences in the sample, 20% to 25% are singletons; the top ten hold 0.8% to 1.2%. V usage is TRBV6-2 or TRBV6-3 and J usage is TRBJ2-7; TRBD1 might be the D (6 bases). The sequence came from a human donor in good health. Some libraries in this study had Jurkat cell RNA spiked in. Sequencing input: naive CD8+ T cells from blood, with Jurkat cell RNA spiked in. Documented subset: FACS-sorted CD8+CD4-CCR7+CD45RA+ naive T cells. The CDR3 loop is CASRPQGSGADYEQCF. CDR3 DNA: TGTGCCAGCAGACCGCAGGGGTCAGGAGCCGACTACGAGCAGTGCTTC.